This T cell receptor beta chain was identified in a study of graft-versus-host responses after intestinal transplantation. Grafts had their tissue processed, releasing intraepithelial and lamina propria lymphocytes. Repertoires were generated with immunoSEQ multiplex PCR, while TCRdb's copy carries only in-frame clones and drops some. The table lists around 18,000 clones, around 82% of them singletons. The V and J ends lost 1 base and 0 bases, in that order; junction bases with no gene match: 12. The CDR3 consists of 20 residues. CDR1 MDHEN and CDR2 SYDVKM come from the germline V gene. The receptor comes from a human patient who received an intestinal transplant, so some T cells may come from the graft donor. This chain joins TRBV28 and TRBJ2-6, with 7 bases that match TRBD1. The sequenced sample was ileum tissue, obtained 17 days after transplant. The CDR3 DNA is TGTGCCAGCAGTTTATTTCGAGGGGGCTGGATACTCTCTGGGGCCAACGTCCTGACTTTC. Amino acid sequence: CASSLFRGGWILSGANVLTF.